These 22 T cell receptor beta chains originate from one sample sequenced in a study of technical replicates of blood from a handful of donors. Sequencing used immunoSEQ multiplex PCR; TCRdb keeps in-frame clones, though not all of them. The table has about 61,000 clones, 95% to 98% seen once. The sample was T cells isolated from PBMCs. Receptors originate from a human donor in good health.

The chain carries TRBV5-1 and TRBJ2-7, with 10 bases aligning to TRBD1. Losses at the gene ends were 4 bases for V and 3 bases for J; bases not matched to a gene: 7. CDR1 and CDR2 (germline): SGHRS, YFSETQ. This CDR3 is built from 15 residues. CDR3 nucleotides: TGCGCCAGCAGCCCACTACGGGACAGGGGCTACGAGCAGTACTTC. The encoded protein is CASSPLRDRGYEQYF.

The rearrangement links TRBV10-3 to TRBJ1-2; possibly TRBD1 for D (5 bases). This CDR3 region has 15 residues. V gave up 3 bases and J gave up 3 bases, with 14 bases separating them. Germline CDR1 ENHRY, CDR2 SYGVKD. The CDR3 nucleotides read TGTGCCATCAGTGACCGTACAACAGGAGACTATGGCTACACCTTC. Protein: CAISDRTTGDYGYTF.

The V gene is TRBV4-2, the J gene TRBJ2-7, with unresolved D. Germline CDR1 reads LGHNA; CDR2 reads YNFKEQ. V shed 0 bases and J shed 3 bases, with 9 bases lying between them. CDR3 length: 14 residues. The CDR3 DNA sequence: TGTGCCAGCAGCCAAGAGGCAGGCTTCTACGAGCAGTACTTC. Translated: CASSQEAGFYEQYF.

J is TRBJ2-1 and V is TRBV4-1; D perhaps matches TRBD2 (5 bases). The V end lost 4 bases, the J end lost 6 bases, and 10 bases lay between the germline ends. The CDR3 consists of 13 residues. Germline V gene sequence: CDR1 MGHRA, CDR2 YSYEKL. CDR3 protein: CASSPDSRNEQFF. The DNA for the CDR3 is TGCGCCAGCAGCCCGGACTCCCGCAATGAGCAGTTCTTC.

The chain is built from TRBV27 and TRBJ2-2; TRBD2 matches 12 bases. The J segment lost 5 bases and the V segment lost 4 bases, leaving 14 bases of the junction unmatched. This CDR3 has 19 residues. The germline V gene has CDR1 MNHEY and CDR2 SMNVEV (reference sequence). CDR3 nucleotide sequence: TGTGCCAGCAGTTCGCGCCCTAAGACTAGCGGGAGAGGGACCGGGGAGCTGTTTTTT. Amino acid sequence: CASSSRPKTSGRGTGELFF.

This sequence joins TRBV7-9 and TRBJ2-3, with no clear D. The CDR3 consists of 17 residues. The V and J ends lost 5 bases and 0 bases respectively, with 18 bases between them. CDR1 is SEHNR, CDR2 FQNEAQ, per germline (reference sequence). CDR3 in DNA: TGTGCCAGCAGCGGAGAAGGTCCATACTTTAGCACAGATACGCAGTATTTT. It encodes CASSGEGPYFSTDTQYF.

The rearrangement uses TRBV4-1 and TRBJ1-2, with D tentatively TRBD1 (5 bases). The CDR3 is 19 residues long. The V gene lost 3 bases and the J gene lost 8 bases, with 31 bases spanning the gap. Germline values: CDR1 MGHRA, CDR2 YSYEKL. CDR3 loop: CASSHKTVGQVVRLWGYTF. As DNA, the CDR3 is TGCGCCAGCAGCCACAAGACAGTAGGGCAAGTAGTTCGGCTTTGGGGCTACACCTTC.

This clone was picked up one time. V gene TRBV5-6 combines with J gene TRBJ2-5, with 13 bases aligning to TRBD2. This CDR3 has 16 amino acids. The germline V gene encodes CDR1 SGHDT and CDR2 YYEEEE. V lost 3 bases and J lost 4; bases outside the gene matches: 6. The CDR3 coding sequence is TGTGCCAGCAGCTACGGACTAGCGGGGGTACGAGAGACCCAGTACTTC. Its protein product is CASSYGLAGVRETQYF. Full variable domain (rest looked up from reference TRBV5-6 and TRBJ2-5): DAGVTQSPTHLIKTRGQQVTLRCSPKSGHDTVSWYQQALGQGPQFIFQYYEEEERQRGNFPDRFSGHQFPNYSSELNVNALLLGDSALYLCASSYGLAGVRETQYFGPGTRLLVL.

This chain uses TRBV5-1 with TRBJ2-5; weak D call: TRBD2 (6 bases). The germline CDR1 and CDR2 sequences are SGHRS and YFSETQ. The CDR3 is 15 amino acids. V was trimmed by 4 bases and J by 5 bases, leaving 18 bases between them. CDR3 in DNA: TGCGCCAGCAGCGCGGGGACGTCCCCCCGGGAGACCCAGTACTTC. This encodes CASSAGTSPRETQYF.

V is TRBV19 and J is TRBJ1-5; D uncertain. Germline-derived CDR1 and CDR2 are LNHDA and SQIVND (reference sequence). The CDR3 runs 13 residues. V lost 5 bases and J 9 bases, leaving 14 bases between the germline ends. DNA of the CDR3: TGTGCCAGTAGTCCGGACTGGGGAAGGCCCCAGCATTTT. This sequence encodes CASSPDWGRPQHF.

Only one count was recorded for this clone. CDR3 sequence (DNA): TGTGCCAGCAGGGGGACAGGGAAGAACGAGCAGTACTTC. This translates into CASRGTGKNEQYF. The chain employs TRBV28 and TRBJ2-7, with TRBD1 identical over 9 bases. This CDR3 spans 13 amino acids. Per germline, CDR1 MDHEN and CDR2 SYDVKM. After removal of 6 bases from V and 5 bases from J, the junction contained 5 bases not matched to a gene.

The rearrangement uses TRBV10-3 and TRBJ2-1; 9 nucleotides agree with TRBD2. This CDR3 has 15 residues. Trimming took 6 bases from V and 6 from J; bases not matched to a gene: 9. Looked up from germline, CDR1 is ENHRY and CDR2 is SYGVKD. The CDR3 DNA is TGTGCCATCAGCCAACCTAGACTAGCGGCCAATGAGCAGTTCTTC. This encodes CAISQPRLAANEQFF.

The CDR3 coding sequence is TGTGCCAGCAGCGCCGGGGGAGGGGACAATGGCTACACCTTC. This sequence encodes CASSAGGGDNGYTF. The rearrangement links TRBV9 to TRBJ1-2, with D possibly TRBD1 on 6 matching bases. The length of the CDR3 is 14 residues. V was trimmed by 3 bases and J by 6 bases, leaving 15 bases between them. The germline V gene encodes CDR1 SGDLS and CDR2 YYNGEE.

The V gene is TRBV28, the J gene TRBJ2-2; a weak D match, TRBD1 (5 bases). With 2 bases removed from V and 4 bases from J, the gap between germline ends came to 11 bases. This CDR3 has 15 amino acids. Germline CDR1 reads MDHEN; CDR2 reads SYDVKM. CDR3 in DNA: TGTGCCAGCAGTTTAAGTTCGCAGGGCACCGGGGAGCTGTTTTTT. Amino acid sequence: CASSLSSQGTGELFF.

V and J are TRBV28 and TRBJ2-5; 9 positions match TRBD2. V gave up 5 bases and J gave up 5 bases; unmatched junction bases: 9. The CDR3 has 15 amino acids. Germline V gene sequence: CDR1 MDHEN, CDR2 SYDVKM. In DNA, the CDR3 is TGTGCCAGCAGTGGCGGGGGGGCCCGGGATGAGACCCAGTACTTC. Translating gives CASSGGGARDETQYF.

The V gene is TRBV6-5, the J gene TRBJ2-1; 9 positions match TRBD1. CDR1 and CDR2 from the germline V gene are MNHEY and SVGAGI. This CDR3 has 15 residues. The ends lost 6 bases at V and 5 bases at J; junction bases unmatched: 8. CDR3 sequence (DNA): TGTGCCAGCAGGACCGGGACAGGGATAAACAATGAGCAGTTCTTC. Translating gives CASRTGTGINNEQFF.

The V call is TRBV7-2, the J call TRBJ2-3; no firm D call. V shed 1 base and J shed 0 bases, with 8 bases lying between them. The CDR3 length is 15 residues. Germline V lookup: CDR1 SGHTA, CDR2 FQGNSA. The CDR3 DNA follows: TGTGCCAGCAGCTTAGGAGGAGCTAGCACAGATACGCAGTATTTT. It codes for CASSLGGASTDTQYF.

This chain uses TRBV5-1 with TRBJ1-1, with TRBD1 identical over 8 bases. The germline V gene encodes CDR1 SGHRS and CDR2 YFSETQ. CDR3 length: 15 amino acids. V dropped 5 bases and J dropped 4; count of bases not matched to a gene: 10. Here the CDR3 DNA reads TGCGCCAGCAGGCCCAGGGGGCAGGAGGGCACTGAAGCTTTCTTT. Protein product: CASRPRGQEGTEAFF.

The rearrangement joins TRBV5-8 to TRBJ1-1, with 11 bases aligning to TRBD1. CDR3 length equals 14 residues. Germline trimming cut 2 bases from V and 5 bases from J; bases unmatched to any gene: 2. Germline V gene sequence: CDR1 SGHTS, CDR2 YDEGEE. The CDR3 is CASSFGQGATEAFF. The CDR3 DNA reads TGTGCCAGCAGCTTCGGACAGGGGGCTACTGAAGCTTTCTTT.

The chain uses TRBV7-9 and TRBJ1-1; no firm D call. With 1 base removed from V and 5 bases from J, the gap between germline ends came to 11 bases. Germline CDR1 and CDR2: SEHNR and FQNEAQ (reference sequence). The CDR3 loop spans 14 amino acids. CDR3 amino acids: CASSLDQGRTEAFF. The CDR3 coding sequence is TGTGCCAGCAGCTTAGATCAAGGCAGGACTGAAGCTTTCTTT. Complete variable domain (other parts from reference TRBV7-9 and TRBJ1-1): DTGVSQNPRHKITKRGQNVTFRCDPISEHNRLYWYRQTLGQGPEFLTYFQNEAQLEKSRLLSDRFSAERPKGSFSTLEIQRTEQGDSAMYLCASSLDQGRTEAFFGQGTRLTVV.

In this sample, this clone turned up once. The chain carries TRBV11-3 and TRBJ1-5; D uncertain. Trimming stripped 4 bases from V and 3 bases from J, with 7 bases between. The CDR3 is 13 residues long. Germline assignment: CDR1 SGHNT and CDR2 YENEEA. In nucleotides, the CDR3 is TGTGCCAGCAGCTCAGGTAACAATCAGCCCCAGCATTTT. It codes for CASSSGNNQPQHF.

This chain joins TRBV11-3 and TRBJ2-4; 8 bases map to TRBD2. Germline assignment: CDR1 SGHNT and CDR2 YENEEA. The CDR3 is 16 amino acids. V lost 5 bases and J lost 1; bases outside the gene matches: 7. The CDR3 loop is CASSAGGAVAKNIQYF. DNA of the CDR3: TGTGCCAGCAGCGCCGGGGGGGCGGTCGCCAAAAACATTCAGTACTTC. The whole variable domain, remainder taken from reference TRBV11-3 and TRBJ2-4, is EAGVVQSPRYKIIEKKQPVAFWCNPISGHNTLYWYLQNLGQGPELLIRYENEEAVDDSQLPKDRFSAERLKGVDSTLKIQPAELGDSAVYLCASSAGGAVAKNIQYFGAGTRLSVL.